These 9 T cell receptor beta chains came from one sample sequenced in a study of blood T cell repertoires in COVID-19. Only in-frame clones appear in the TCRdb table, and some are missing; sequencing was by immunoSEQ multiplex PCR. Among about 130,000 clones listed, 86% were seen once. Material: PBMCs or T cells enriched from blood (not recorded which). The origin of the receptors is a man aged 45 to 65 who had recovered from COVID-19.

The gene calls are TRBV9 and TRBJ1-2; D may be TRBD1 (6 bases). Trimming stripped 3 bases from V and 5 bases from J, with 20 bases between. This CDR3 is built from 16 residues. Per the germline V gene, CDR1 is SGDLS and CDR2 is YYNGEE. Here the CDR3 reads CASSGGGAGSGYGYTF. In DNA form, the CDR3 reads TGTGCCAGCAGCGGAGGGGGGGCAGGGTCAGGGTATGGCTACACCTTC.

The chain is built from TRBV5-6 and TRBJ1-5; D is undetermined. CDR1 is SGHDT and CDR2 is YYEEEE in the germline V gene. The CDR3 contains 14 residues. V lost 2 bases to trimming and J lost 4 bases, with 10 bases between them. The CDR3 loop is CASSFYLENQPQHF. For the CDR3, the DNA is TGTGCCAGCAGCTTCTATCTCGAGAATCAGCCCCAGCATTTT.

This clone was seen more than once but under ten times. CDR3 coding DNA: TGTGCCAGCAGGACCGGGACAGGTGCCTCTCCCCTCCACTTT. Translation: CASRTGTGASPLHF. The chain employs TRBV27 and TRBJ1-6; 8 bases map to TRBD1. The CDR3 spans 14 residues. Germline V gives CDR1 MNHEY, CDR2 SMNVEV (reference sequence). The J segment lost 13 bases and the V segment lost 6 bases, leaving 11 bases of the junction unmatched.

This clone was counted a single time. CDR3 bases: TGTGCCTGGAGTCGTTTAGGAGCCTCTAATGAAAAACTGTTTTTT. Its protein product is CAWSRLGASNEKLFF. The gene calls are TRBV30 and TRBJ1-4; no definite D call. CDR1 is GTSNPN, CDR2 SVGIG, per germline (reference sequence). Trimming pared 2 bases from V and 3 bases from J, leaving 13 bases between. CDR3 length equals 15 residues.

This chain joins TRBV19 and TRBJ2-5; 9 bases line up with TRBD1. CDR3 length equals 15 residues. Germline trimming cut 5 bases from V and 4 bases from J; bases unmatched to any gene: 8. Germline assignment: CDR1 LNHDA and CDR2 SQIVND (reference sequence). CDR3: CASSELQGARETQYF. CDR3 nucleotide sequence: TGTGCCAGTAGTGAATTACAGGGGGCGAGAGAGACCCAGTACTTC.

The chain joins TRBV5-4 to TRBJ1-3; D remains unclear. V dropped 4 bases and J dropped 2 bases, with 13 bases sitting between them. CDR3 size: 15 residues. Germline-derived CDR1 and CDR2 are SGHNT and YYREEE (reference sequence). The CDR3, as DNA: TGTGCCAGCAGCCCTCAGGTTGCCGCTGGAAACACCATATATTTT. Residues: CASSPQVAAGNTIYF.

This clone was detected once. The chain has TRBV7-9 and TRBJ1-1; 9 nucleotides match TRBD1. Germline assignment: CDR1 SEHNR and CDR2 FQNEAQ (reference sequence). The V and J ends lost 6 bases and 4 bases, in that order; junction bases with no gene match: 3. The CDR3 has 13 amino acids. The CDR3 DNA sequence: TGTGCCAGCAGTCGACAGGGGGGCACTGAAGCTTTCTTT. Translation: CASSRQGGTEAFF.

The chain has TRBV28 and TRBJ1-5; unclear D gene. CDR3 length: 15 amino acids. V lost 3 bases to trimming and J lost 1 base, with 10 bases between them. Germline V lookup: CDR1 MDHEN, CDR2 SYDVKM. The CDR3 nucleotides read TGTGCCAGCAGTTTGGGAGGGAACAGCAATCAGCCCCAGCATTTT. Translation: CASSLGGNSNQPQHF.

The chain carries TRBV7-3 and TRBJ1-1, with D unresolved. Germline V gene sequence: CDR1 SGHTA, CDR2 FQGTGA. The CDR3 covers 14 residues. Trimming stripped 2 bases from V and 5 bases from J, with 12 bases between. CDR3 loop: CASSLGGPATEAFF. The CDR3 nucleotides are TGTGCCAGCAGCTTAGGAGGCCCGGCGACTGAAGCTTTCTTT.